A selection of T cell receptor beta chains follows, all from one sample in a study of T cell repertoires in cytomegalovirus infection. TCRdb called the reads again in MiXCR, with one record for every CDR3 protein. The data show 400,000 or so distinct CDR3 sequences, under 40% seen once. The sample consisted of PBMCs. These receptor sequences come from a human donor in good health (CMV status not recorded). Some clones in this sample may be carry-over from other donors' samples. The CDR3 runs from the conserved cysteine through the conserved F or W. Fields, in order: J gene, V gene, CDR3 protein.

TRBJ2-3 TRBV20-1 CSARDLRAQGRGQTDTQYF
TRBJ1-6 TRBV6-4 CASSDSGQGNSPLHF
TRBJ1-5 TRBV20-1 CSARDAPGQTSSFSNQPQHF
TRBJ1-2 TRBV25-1 CASSESYGYTF
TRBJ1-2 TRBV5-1 CASSLAPGQEYYGYTF
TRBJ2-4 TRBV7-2 CASSDPGTQNIQYF
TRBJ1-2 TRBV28 CASRPDRGGLYGYTF
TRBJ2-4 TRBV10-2 CASSPQSLAKNIQYF
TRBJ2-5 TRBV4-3 CASSQIRSSAQYF
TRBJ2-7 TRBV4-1 CASSQGSGGSYEQYF
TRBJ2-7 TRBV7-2 CASSFVGSSYEQYF